Shown below are 25 T cell receptor beta chains from a single sample sequenced in a study of shared clonotypes between healthy human individuals. Some clones are missing from TCRdb's copy, which holds only in-frame ones; the method was immunoSEQ multiplex PCR. There are millions of clones in the sample; more than 80% occur only once, and 0.13% to 0.15% lies in the top ten. Specimen: naive CD4+ T cells sorted from blood. As to subset: CD45RA+ positively selected. Receptors were obtained from a man younger than 30 in good health.

This chain links TRBV7-9 with TRBJ2-5, with D possibly matching TRBD2 (5 bases). Trimming left V 1 base short and J 9 bases short, with 9 bases between. The CDR3 is made up of 12 amino acids. The germline V gene has CDR1 SEHNR and CDR2 FQNEAQ (reference sequence). Here the CDR3 DNA reads TGTGCCAGCAGCTTAGACACCGGGGCCCAGTACTTC. Translating it yields CASSLDTGAQYF.

The J gene is TRBJ1-4, the V gene TRBV9; D possibly corresponds to TRBD1 (5 bases). Germline CDR1 reads SGDLS; CDR2 reads YYNGEE. CDR3 length: 15 amino acids. The germline V and J ends were trimmed by 2 bases and 4 bases, with 12 bases remaining between them. This CDR3 is CASSVRFGGNEKLFF. CDR3 in DNA: TGTGCCAGCAGCGTTAGGTTTGGGGGTAATGAAAAACTGTTTTTT.

The V gene is TRBV27, the J gene TRBJ2-3; 13 positions agree with TRBD2. The CDR3 covers 16 residues. The J segment lost 4 bases and the V segment lost 5 bases, leaving 6 bases of the junction unmatched. Germline assignment: CDR1 MNHEY and CDR2 SMNVEV (reference sequence). This CDR3 reads CASSPWTSGSADTQYF. Here the CDR3 DNA reads TGTGCCAGCAGTCCCTGGACTAGCGGGAGCGCAGATACGCAGTATTTT.

This chain joins TRBV6-5 and TRBJ1-4; no definite D call. From germline, CDR1 is MNHEY and CDR2 SVGAGI. V dropped 4 bases and J dropped 4 bases, with 10 bases sitting between them. The CDR3 runs 14 residues. This CDR3 reads CASSLDRNNEKLFF. The DNA of the CDR3 is TGTGCCAGCAGTTTAGATCGGAATAATGAAAAACTGTTTTTT.

To note about this clone: The same CDR3 can be traced to other DNA sequences in this sample. This sequence joins TRBV7-6 and TRBJ2-5, with 7 bases matching TRBD1. This CDR3 contains 13 residues. The germline V gene has CDR1 SGHVS and CDR2 FNYEAQ. The trim removed 5 bases at V and 5 bases at J, leaving 5 bases unmatched. The CDR3 loop reads CASSLGQVETQYF. The CDR3 bases are TGTGCCAGCAGCCTCGGACAGGTGGAGACCCAGTACTTC.

In this sample, this clone turned up once. The chain links TRBV7-9 to TRBJ2-5, with a weak D call TRBD1 (6 bases). The CDR3 loop spans 15 amino acids. Per germline, CDR1 SEHNR and CDR2 FQNEAQ (reference sequence). Trimming removed 0 bases from V and 1 base from J, with 9 bases in between. The CDR3 spells CASSLAGATQETQYF. As DNA, the CDR3 is TGTGCCAGCAGCTTAGCGGGGGCAACCCAAGAGACCCAGTACTTC.

The V call is TRBV15, the J call TRBJ2-7; D is unclear. The V end was cut by 0 bases, the J end by 3 bases, with 12 bases between. In germline, CDR1 is LNHNV, CDR2 YYDKDF (reference sequence). CDR3 length: 15 amino acids. The CDR3 sequence is CATSRDRAEVYEQYF. DNA of the CDR3: TGTGCCACCAGCAGAGATCGAGCCGAGGTCTACGAGCAGTACTTC.

This sequence joins TRBV4-3 and TRBJ2-7, with D uncertain. The CDR3 is 14 amino acids. Germline-derived CDR1 and CDR2 are LGHNA and YSLEER. V lost 0 bases and J lost 3, with 9 bases in between. The CDR3 region is CASSQDYTNYEQYF. The CDR3, as DNA: TGCGCCAGCAGCCAAGACTACACCAACTACGAGCAGTACTTC.

The chain is built from TRBV7-3 and TRBJ2-3; 10 bases match TRBD2. V was clipped by 1 base and J by 2 bases; unmatched bases: 3. CDR1 is SGHTA, CDR2 FQGTGA, per germline. The CDR3 has 16 amino acids. Here the CDR3 reads CASSLIAGGVTDTQYF. For the CDR3, the DNA is TGTGCCAGCAGCTTAATAGCGGGGGGCGTCACAGATACGCAGTATTTT.

The chain recombines TRBV25-1 with TRBJ2-3; D is uncertain. The CDR3 extends over 13 amino acids. Trimming cost V 1 base and J 4 bases, with 6 bases left between them. Germline V gives CDR1 MGHDK, CDR2 SYGVNS. Here the CDR3 reads CASSESAPDTQYF. CDR3 sequence (DNA): TGTGCCAGCAGTGAATCCGCCCCAGATACGCAGTATTTT. The full variable domain, with the rest looked up from reference TRBV25-1 and TRBJ2-3, is EADIYQTPRYLVIGTGKKITLECSQTMGHDKMYWYQQDPGMELHLIHYSYGVNSTEKGDLSSESTVSRIRTEHFPLTLESARPSHTSQYLCASSESAPDTQYFGPGTRLTVL.

Comments on this clone: Other DNA sequences in the sample encode the same CDR3. This rearrangement joins TRBV30 to TRBJ1-5; D is undetermined. Germline V lookup: CDR1 GTSNPN, CDR2 SVGIG (reference sequence). The V end was cut by 1 base, the J end by 0 bases, with 1 base between. The CDR3 totals 12 residues. The CDR3 coding sequence is TGTGCCTGGAGTGATAGCAATCAGCCCCAGCATTTT. Protein sequence: CAWSDSNQPQHF.

This clone has a handful of counts. The rearrangement links TRBV10-3 to TRBJ2-7; TRBD2 is a possible D gene (5 bases). CDR3 size: 11 residues. The V end was cut by 10 bases, the J end by 5 bases, with 12 bases between. The germline CDR1 and CDR2 sequences are ENHRY and SYGVKD. CDR3 sequence reads: CATLGDHEQYF. The DNA of the CDR3 is TGTGCCACCTTGGGAGACCACGAGCAGTACTTC.

The CDR3 DNA reads as TGTGCCAGCAGCAAGGGGAAGAACACTGAAGCTTTCTTT. Protein sequence: CASSKGKNTEAFF. The rearrangement links TRBV13 to TRBJ1-1; tentative D call: TRBD1 (5 bases). V gave up 5 bases and J gave up 1 base, with 8 bases separating them. This CDR3 region has 13 residues. Per the germline V gene, CDR1 is PRHDT and CDR2 is FYEKMQ (reference sequence).

Details on this clone: In the same sample, other DNA sequences code for this CDR3. The chain employs TRBV5-1 and TRBJ2-5, with D perhaps TRBD2 (5 bases). The CDR3 consists of 13 residues. Trimming removed 2 bases from V and 1 base from J, with 6 bases in between. Germline V gene data show CDR1 as SGHRS and CDR2 as YFSETQ. CDR3 sequence (DNA): TGCGCCAGCAGCTTCGGAGGCCAAGAGACCCAGTACTTC. Translation: CASSFGGQETQYF.

The chain has TRBV6-5 and TRBJ1-5; D unclear. V lost 0 bases and J 1 base, leaving 10 bases between the germline ends. The germline gives CDR1 MNHEY, CDR2 SVGAGI. The CDR3 spans 16 residues. CDR3 sequence reads: CASSYSSELSNQPQHF. DNA for the CDR3: TGTGCCAGCAGTTACTCGTCAGAGTTAAGCAATCAGCCCCAGCATTTT.

The chain employs TRBV9 and TRBJ2-3; 8 bases agree with TRBD2. The germline CDR1 and CDR2 sequences are SGDLS and YYNGEE. The V and J ends lost 4 bases and 6 bases, in that order; junction bases with no gene match: 10. The CDR3 extends over 15 amino acids. CDR3 sequence: CASSKPGLVGDTQYF. The CDR3 DNA sequence: TGTGCCAGCAGCAAACCGGGACTAGTAGGTGATACGCAGTATTTT.

V usage is TRBV6-1 and J usage is TRBJ2-3; no clear D gene. Germline-derived CDR1 and CDR2 are MNHNS and SASEGT. Trimming pared 6 bases from V and 5 bases from J, leaving 12 bases between. The CDR3 is made up of 13 amino acids. The DNA for the CDR3 is TGTGCCAGCAGGACCCATAGTGTAGATACGCAGTATTTT. Amino acids: CASRTHSVDTQYF.

The rearrangement joins TRBV29-1 to TRBJ2-5; no definite D call. The CDR3 is 11 amino acids. Trimming pared 5 bases from V and 3 bases from J, leaving 7 bases between. Germline V gene lookup returns CDR1 SQVTM and CDR2 ANQGSEA. The CDR3 DNA is TGCAGCGTTAGACCAAAAGAGACCCAGTACTTC. Protein product: CSVRPKETQYF.

The rearrangement uses TRBV28 and TRBJ2-1, with 11 bases that match TRBD2. The V and J ends lost 10 bases and 4 bases, in that order; junction bases with no gene match: 15. This CDR3 is built from 17 residues. Germline V gives CDR1 MDHEN, CDR2 SYDVKM. The CDR3 here is CATGGLAGGPEYNEQFF. CDR3 in DNA: TGTGCCACCGGCGGGTTAGCGGGGGGGCCAGAATACAATGAGCAGTTCTTC.

The chain combines TRBV6-5 with TRBJ2-1, with 12 bases lining up with TRBD2. The CDR3 extends over 16 amino acids. Losses at the gene ends were 4 bases for V and 6 bases for J; bases not matched to a gene: 7. In germline, CDR1 is MNHEY, CDR2 SVGAGI. CDR3 DNA sequence: TGTGCCAGCAGTTCCCCAGCGACTAGCGGGAGCAATGAGCAGTTCTTC. Translating gives CASSSPATSGSNEQFF.

The V and J genes are TRBV6-1 and TRBJ1-5; tentatively, D is TRBD1 (6 bases). The germline CDR1 and CDR2 sequences are MNHNS and SASEGT. Trimming stripped 10 bases from V and 2 bases from J, with 12 bases between. CDR3 length: 13 residues. The CDR3 loop is CAIGTWGNQPQHF. Here the CDR3 DNA reads TGTGCCATCGGGACATGGGGCAATCAGCCCCAGCATTTT.

The chain carries TRBV6-6 and TRBJ2-5; unclear D gene. This CDR3 comprises 13 residues. Germline CDR1 and CDR2: MNHNY and SVGAGI (reference sequence). With 4 bases removed from V and 4 bases from J, the gap between germline ends came to 10 bases. The CDR3: CASSSSERETQYF. The CDR3 DNA sequence: TGTGCCAGCAGTTCGTCAGAACGAGAGACCCAGTACTTC.

The chain combines TRBV28 with TRBJ1-2; no reliable D call. CDR1 MDHEN and CDR2 SYDVKM come from the germline V gene. V was shortened by 6 bases and J by 4 bases, with 18 bases between the two germline ends. The CDR3 extends over 15 amino acids. The CDR3 nucleotides are TGTGCCAGCAGCCCTGGCGGGGTGTATCCCTATGGCTACACCTTC. It encodes CASSPGGVYPYGYTF.

This clone was observed a single time. For the CDR3, the DNA is TGTGCCAGCAGTGGGCGGGAGGGCTTCTCGGATGAGCAGTTCTTC. Amino acid sequence: CASSGREGFSDEQFF. This chain connects TRBV2 to TRBJ2-1; 9 nucleotides agree with TRBD2. Germline CDR1 is SNHLY and CDR2 is FYNNEI. The ends lost 4 bases at V and 8 bases at J; junction bases unmatched: 9. This CDR3 comprises 15 residues. The full variable domain, its missing parts supplied by reference TRBV2 and TRBJ2-1, is EPEVTQTPSHQVTQMGQEVILRCVPISNHLYFYWYRQILGQKVEFLVSFYNNEISEKSEIFDDQFSVERPDGSNFTLKIRSTKLEDSAMYFCASSGREGFSDEQFFGPGTRLTVL.

This chain connects TRBV6-5 to TRBJ1-2; possible D gene TRBD1, 5 bases. The V gene's germline CDR1 is MNHEY and CDR2 SVGAGI. The CDR3 is 14 residues long. The V end lost 6 bases, the J end lost 3 bases, and 14 bases lay between the germline ends. The CDR3 sequence: CASSISGRDYGYTF. The DNA of the CDR3 is TGTGCCAGCAGCATTAGCGGCAGGGACTATGGCTACACCTTC.